A single sample is the source of the 9 T cell receptor beta chains below, sequenced in a study of T cell responses to AZD1222 COVID-19 vaccine. The repertoire was sequenced with immunoSEQ multiplex PCR; TCRdb's copy has only in-frame clones and lacks some. Of 85,000 to 130,000 clones listed, 85% to 90% are singletons. Sample: peripheral blood, taken on day 0 of AZD1222 vaccination. The receptor source for this set is an adult in good health.

The V and J genes are TRBV13 and TRBJ2-3; 7 positions agree with TRBD2. After removal of 5 bases from V and 2 bases from J, the junction contained 13 bases not matched to a gene. CDR3 length equals 17 residues. From germline, CDR1 is PRHDT and CDR2 FYEKMQ (reference sequence). The CDR3 loop reads CASSIHRASGYTDTQYF. The CDR3 DNA reads TGTGCCAGCAGCATCCACCGGGCTAGCGGATACACAGATACGCAGTATTTT.

The genes are TRBV6-5 and TRBJ1-1, with D uncertain. The CDR3 length is 15 residues. V was shortened by 2 bases and J by 1 base, with 11 bases between the two germline ends. The germline V gene has CDR1 MNHEY and CDR2 SVGAGI. Written as DNA, the CDR3 is TGTGCCAGCAGTTACCCGACGGCAGGGAACACTGAAGCTTTCTTT. Its protein product is CASSYPTAGNTEAFF.

The genes are TRBV6-1 and TRBJ2-1; D not resolved. The V end lost 1 base, the J end lost 1 base, and 11 bases lay between the germline ends. The CDR3 is made up of 16 amino acids. Germline CDR1 is MNHNS and CDR2 is SASEGT. This CDR3 reads CASSEEGPSSYNEQFF. The CDR3 DNA reads TGTGCCAGCAGTGAAGAAGGGCCGAGTTCCTACAATGAGCAGTTCTTC.

This chain links TRBV2 with TRBJ2-3, with D tentatively TRBD2 (6 bases). CDR3 length equals 15 residues. CDR1 is SNHLY and CDR2 is FYNNEI in the germline V gene. With 6 bases removed from V and 0 bases from J, the gap between germline ends came to 13 bases. The CDR3 is CASSRLAFSTDTQYF. DNA of the CDR3: TGTGCCAGCAGCCGTCTAGCGTTTAGCACAGATACGCAGTATTTT.

In its sample, this clone was seen a few times. The chain uses TRBV5-1 and TRBJ1-3; maybe TRBD1 (6 bases). This CDR3 has 14 amino acids. V lost 1 base and J lost 2, with 7 bases in between. CDR1 is SGHRS and CDR2 is YFSETQ in the germline V gene. The CDR3 DNA follows: TGCGCCAGCAGCTTGCGGACAGCTGGAAACACCATATATTTT. Protein: CASSLRTAGNTIYF.

This chain uses TRBV27 with TRBJ2-7; 7 nucleotides line up with TRBD1. J gave up 3 bases and V 6 bases, and 8 bases lay outside the gene matches. The CDR3 extends over 14 amino acids. The V gene's germline CDR1 is MNHEY and CDR2 SMNVEV (reference sequence). The CDR3 reads CASRSRDRSYEQYF. CDR3 DNA sequence: TGTGCCAGCAGAAGTAGGGACAGAAGCTACGAGCAGTACTTC.

The chain is built from TRBV18 and TRBJ1-4; TRBD1 is a possible D gene (6 bases). The germline V and J ends were trimmed by 6 bases and 7 bases, with 15 bases remaining between them. In germline, CDR1 is KGHSH, CDR2 LQKENI. The CDR3 spans 14 residues. The DNA of the CDR3 is TGTGCCAGCTCCCCAGGAGGGGACACTGAAAAACTGTTTTTT. Protein: CASSPGGDTEKLFF.

This chain connects TRBV19 to TRBJ1-6; TRBD1 aligns across 8 bases. V was pared by 3 bases and J by 10 bases, with 8 bases of the junction left unmatched. Germline CDR1 is LNHDA and CDR2 is SQIVND (reference sequence). CDR3 size: 15 residues. The CDR3 spells CASSMGQALGSPLHF. The CDR3 DNA reads as TGTGCCAGTAGTATGGGACAGGCCCTGGGATCACCCCTCCACTTT.

CDR3 in amino acids: CASSFGGSPYNEQFF. CDR3 DNA sequence: TGTGCCAGCAGCTTCGGGGGCTCCCCCTACAATGAGCAGTTCTTC. This chain connects TRBV5-4 to TRBJ2-1, with D perhaps given as TRBD1 or TRBD2 (6 bases each). V was clipped by 2 bases and J by 2 bases, with 11 bases between them. CDR1 is SGHNT and CDR2 is YYREEE in the germline V gene (reference sequence). CDR3 length: 15 amino acids.